The 15 T cell receptor beta chains in this list originate from one sample, sequenced in a study of shared clonotypes between healthy human individuals. Sequencing was performed with immunoSEQ multiplex PCR; in TCRdb, only in-frame clones are kept and a portion is missing. The table records about 470,000 clones, roughly 83% of them present only once. The source material was PBMCs. Receptor source: a woman between 40 and 55 years old in good health. Some clones in this sample may be carry-over from other donors' samples.

CDR3 bases: TGTGCCAGCTCACCAGCCCAGGGGAACTCCTACGAGCAGTACTTC. It is translated as CASSPAQGNSYEQYF. The chain uses TRBV18 and TRBJ2-7, with D possibly TRBD1 on 6 matching bases. This CDR3 is 15 amino acids long. The V gene lost 2 bases and the J gene lost 0 bases, with 11 bases spanning the gap. Germline V gene lookup returns CDR1 KGHSH and CDR2 LQKENI.

On this clone itself: One base separates it from a far larger clone, so it is likely a read error. Different DNA sequences within this sample yield the same CDR3. This chain links TRBV2 with TRBJ1-1, with TRBD1 as a possible D gene (5 bases). The CDR3 covers 16 residues. Per the germline V gene, CDR1 is SNHLY and CDR2 is FYNNEI. With 6 bases removed from V and 4 bases from J, the gap between germline ends came to 21 bases. The CDR3 DNA sequence: TGTGCCAGCAGCGAGGGGCGGGGTAGCCAACCCACTGAAGCTTTCTTT. Translated, it gives CASSEGRGSQPTEAFF.

This rearrangement joins TRBV7-9 to TRBJ2-5; no reliable D call. V dropped 7 bases and J dropped 4 bases, with 16 bases sitting between them. CDR3 length: 14 residues. Germline V gene lookup returns CDR1 SEHNR and CDR2 FQNEAQ (reference sequence). The chain's CDR3 is CASNPSTQIETQYF. The CDR3 region has the DNA TGTGCCAGCAACCCCTCGACTCAAATAGAGACCCAGTACTTC.

To note about this clone: Because the CDR3's place on the DNA is in doubt, the DNA is left out and the CDR3 is given as listed by TCRdb. This rearrangement joins TRBV6-6 to TRBJ1-1; the table assigns TRBD1, which was not confirmed against the DNA. The CDR3 totals 13 residues, both ends included. CDR1 MNHNY and CDR2 SVGAGI come from the germline V gene (reference sequence). The CDR3 is CASSWGQGSWVFF.

The V and J genes are TRBV30 and TRBJ1-6; D uncertain. Germline V lookup: CDR1 GTSNPN, CDR2 SVGIG (reference sequence). The ends were cut back, 3 bases at V and 9 bases at J, with 12 bases in the middle. This CDR3 has 13 amino acids. The CDR3 protein is CAWRELPGSPLHF. DNA for the CDR3: TGTGCCTGGAGGGAACTTCCTGGTTCACCCCTCCACTTT.

The V and J genes are TRBV19 and TRBJ2-7, with D hard to call. This CDR3 has 14 residues. CDR1 and CDR2 from the germline V gene are LNHDA and SQIVND (reference sequence). V lost 3 bases, J lost 5 bases, and 14 bases lay in between. CDR3 coding DNA: TGTGCCAGTAGTATTAGGCTTTCAAACCACGAGCAGTACTTC. This sequence encodes CASSIRLSNHEQYF. The full variable domain, rest sourced from reference TRBV19 and TRBJ2-7, is DGGITQSPKYLFRKEGQNVTLSCEQNLNHDAMYWYRQDPGQGLRLIYYSQIVNDFQKGDIAEGYSVSREKKESFPLTVTSAQKNPTAFYLCASSIRLSNHEQYFGPGTRLTVT.

The gene calls are TRBV18 and TRBJ2-5; 7 bases agree with TRBD2. V shed 2 bases and J 5 bases; nucleotides not matched to a gene: 8. CDR1 and CDR2 from the germline V gene are KGHSH and LQKENI. The CDR3 length is 15 residues. Here the CDR3 DNA reads TGTGCCAGCTCACCATCAGGGAAGCGGGGTGAGACCCAGTACTTC. Translation: CASSPSGKRGETQYF. Using reference TRBV18 and TRBJ2-5 for the parts outside the CDR3, the full variable domain is NAGVMQNPRHLVRRRGQEARLRCSPMKGHSHVYWYRQLPEEGLKFMVYLQKENIIDESGMPKERFSAEFPKEGPSILRIQQVVRGDSAAYFCASSPSGKRGETQYFGPGTRLLVL.

This chain joins TRBV29-1 and TRBJ2-7; D is perhaps TRBD1 (5 bases). The germline CDR1 and CDR2 sequences are SQVTM and ANQGSEA. V dropped 4 bases and J dropped 0 bases, with 10 bases sitting between them. The CDR3 is 13 residues long. The CDR3 coding sequence is TGCAGCGTTGCCCAGACAGCCTCCTACGAGCAGTACTTC. Its protein product is CSVAQTASYEQYF.

Remarks on this clone: Given a much more abundant clone one base away, this may be a read error. The V and J genes are TRBV7-9 and TRBJ1-2; TRBD1 matches at 8 bases. Germline CDR1 is SEHNR and CDR2 is FQNEAQ (reference sequence). The CDR3 covers 16 residues. CDR3 amino acids: CAGSYLGQENNYGYTF. CDR3 DNA sequence: TGTGCCGGCAGCTACTTGGGACAGGAAAATAACTATGGCTACACCTTC.

The chain has TRBV15 and TRBJ1-1; no clear D gene. The V end was cut by 0 bases, the J end by 2 bases, with 10 bases between. Germline-derived CDR1 and CDR2 are LNHNV and YYDKDF (reference sequence). The CDR3 has 15 residues. The CDR3 protein is CATSRETAFNTEAFF. The CDR3 region has the DNA TGTGCCACCAGCAGAGAGACCGCTTTTAACACTGAAGCTTTCTTT. Full variable domain (rest looked up from reference TRBV15 and TRBJ1-1): DAMVIQNPRYQVTQFGKPVTLSCSQTLNHNVMYWYQQKSSQAPKLLFHYYDKDFNNEADTPDNFQSRRPNTSFCFLDIRSPGLGDTAMYLCATSRETAFNTEAFFGQGTRLTVV.

This clone was counted a single time. The chain links TRBV11-3 to TRBJ2-1, with D possibly being TRBD1 or TRBD2 (5 bases each). Trimming removed 1 base at V and 2 bases at J, with 9 bases between. This CDR3 is built from 15 residues. Germline CDR1 is SGHNT and CDR2 is YENEEA. The CDR3 coding sequence is TGTGCCAGCAGCTTAGGGGGGAGAACCTACAATGAGCAGTTCTTC. Translation gives CASSLGGRTYNEQFF.

The genes are TRBV5-4 and TRBJ2-5, with 9 bases that match TRBD1. This CDR3 spans 15 amino acids. The trim removed 4 bases at V and 3 bases at J, leaving 7 bases unmatched. Germline CDR1 SGHNT, CDR2 YYREEE (reference sequence). CDR3 in DNA: TGTGCCAGCAGCCGACAGGGGGTCGACAAAGAGACCCAGTACTTC. Translated: CASSRQGVDKETQYF.

Points on this clone: The sample holds other DNA sequences that translate to the same CDR3. This rearrangement joins TRBV7-2 to TRBJ2-5, with 8 bases identical to TRBD1. CDR3 size: 14 residues. The J segment lost 4 bases and the V segment lost 2 bases, leaving 3 bases of the junction unmatched. Per the germline V gene, CDR1 is SGHTA and CDR2 is FQGNSA. The CDR3 DNA is TGTGCCAGCAGCTTAAGGCAGGGGGCAGAGACCCAGTACTTC. Protein product: CASSLRQGAETQYF.

The table lists this clone with a few counts. The gene calls are TRBV28 and TRBJ2-7; D could derive from TRBD1 or TRBD2 (5 bases each). Trimming took off 3 bases at V and 2 bases at J, with 14 bases between the two ends. Germline V lookup: CDR1 MDHEN, CDR2 SYDVKM. CDR3 size: 15 residues. CDR3 DNA: TGTGCCAGCAGTTTGCCAGGGACCGCCACCTACGAGCAGTACTTC. It specifies CASSLPGTATYEQYF.

The gene calls are TRBV15 and TRBJ2-2; D gene unclear. This CDR3 contains 14 residues. V shed 0 bases and J shed 7 bases, with 9 bases lying between them. CDR1 and CDR2 (germline): LNHNV, YYDKDF (reference sequence). Here the CDR3 DNA reads TGTGCCACCAGCAGAGATAGGGTTTACGGGGAGCTGTTTTTT. Its translation: CATSRDRVYGELFF. The variable domain in full, with the rest retrieved from reference TRBV15 and TRBJ2-2, is DAMVIQNPRYQVTQFGKPVTLSCSQTLNHNVMYWYQQKSSQAPKLLFHYYDKDFNNEADTPDNFQSRRPNTSFCFLDIRSPGLGDTAMYLCATSRDRVYGELFFGEGSRLTVL.